The T cell receptor (beta chain) under discussion was sequenced for a study of blood T cell repertoires in COVID-19. The assay was immunoSEQ multiplex PCR, and TCRdb's table has in-frame clones only and misses some. The table has around 500,000 clones, 75% to 90% seen once. This TCR was recovered from a woman in her fifties or sixties who had recovered from COVID-19. The sample taken for sequencing was PBMCs or T cells enriched from blood (not recorded which).

Here the CDR3 DNA reads TGTGCCAGCAGCCTAGAGGAGGCGGCTACGCAGTATTTT. Amino acids: CASSLEEAATQYF. The chain joins TRBV7-2 to TRBJ2-3; tentative D call: TRBD2 (5 bases). This CDR3 is 13 amino acids long. The germline CDR1 and CDR2 sequences are SGHTA and FQGNSA. With 5 bases removed from V and 8 bases from J, the gap between germline ends came to 14 bases.